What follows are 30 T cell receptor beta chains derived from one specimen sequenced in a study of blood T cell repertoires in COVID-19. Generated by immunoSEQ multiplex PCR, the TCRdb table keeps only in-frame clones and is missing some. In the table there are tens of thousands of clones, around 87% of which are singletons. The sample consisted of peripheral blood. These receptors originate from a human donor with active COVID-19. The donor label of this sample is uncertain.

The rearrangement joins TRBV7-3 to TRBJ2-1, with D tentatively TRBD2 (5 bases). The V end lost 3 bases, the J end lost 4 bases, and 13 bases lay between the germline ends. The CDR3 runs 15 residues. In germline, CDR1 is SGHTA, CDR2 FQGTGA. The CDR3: CASSFRGEGYNEQFF. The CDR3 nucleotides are TGTGCCAGCAGCTTCCGGGGAGAGGGTTACAATGAGCAGTTCTTC.

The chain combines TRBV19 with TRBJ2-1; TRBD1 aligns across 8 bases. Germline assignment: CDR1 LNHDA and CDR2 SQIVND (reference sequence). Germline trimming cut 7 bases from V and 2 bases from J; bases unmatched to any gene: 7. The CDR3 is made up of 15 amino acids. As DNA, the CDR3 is TGTGCCAGTAAAGACAGGGGTGGTGCCTACAATGAGCAGTTCTTC. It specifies CASKDRGGAYNEQFF.

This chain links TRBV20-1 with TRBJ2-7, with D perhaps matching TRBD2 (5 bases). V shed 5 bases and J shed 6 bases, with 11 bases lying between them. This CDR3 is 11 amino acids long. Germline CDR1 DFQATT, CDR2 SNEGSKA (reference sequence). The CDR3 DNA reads TGCAGTGCTGGGATGGAGGTCGAGCAGTACTTC. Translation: CSAGMEVEQYF.

The CDR3 spells CASSFWTPNEKLFF. For the CDR3, the DNA is TGCGCCAGCAGCTTTTGGACACCTAATGAAAAACTGTTTTTT. The genes are TRBV5-1 and TRBJ1-4; possible D gene TRBD1, 5 bases. From germline, CDR1 is SGHRS and CDR2 YFSETQ. The V and J ends lost 2 bases and 3 bases respectively, with 8 bases between them. This CDR3 is 14 amino acids long.

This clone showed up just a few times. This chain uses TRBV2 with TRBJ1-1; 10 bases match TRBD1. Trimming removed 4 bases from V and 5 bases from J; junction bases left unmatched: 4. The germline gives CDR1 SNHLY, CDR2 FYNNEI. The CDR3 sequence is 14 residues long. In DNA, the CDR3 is TGTGCCAGCAGTGTGGGACAGGGGTGGACTGAAGCTTTCTTT. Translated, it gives CASSVGQGWTEAFF.

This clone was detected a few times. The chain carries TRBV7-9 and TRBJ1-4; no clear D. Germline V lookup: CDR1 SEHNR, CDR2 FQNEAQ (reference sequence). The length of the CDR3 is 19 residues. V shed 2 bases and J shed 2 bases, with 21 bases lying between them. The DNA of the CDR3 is TGTGCCAGCAGCTTATTCCAACTAACACACAAGGCGACTAATGAAAAACTGTTTTTT. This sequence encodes CASSLFQLTHKATNEKLFF.

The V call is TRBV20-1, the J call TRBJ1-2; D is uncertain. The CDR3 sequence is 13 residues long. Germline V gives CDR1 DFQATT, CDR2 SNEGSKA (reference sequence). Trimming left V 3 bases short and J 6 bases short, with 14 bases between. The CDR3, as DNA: TGCAGTGCTAGTTATCTGGGCGACCATGGCTACACCTTC. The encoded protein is CSASYLGDHGYTF.

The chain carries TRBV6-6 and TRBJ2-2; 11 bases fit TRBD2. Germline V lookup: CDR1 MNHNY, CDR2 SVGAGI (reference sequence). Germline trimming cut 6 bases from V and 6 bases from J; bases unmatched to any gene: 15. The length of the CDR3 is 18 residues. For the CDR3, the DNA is TGTGCCAGCAGGCGAACTACTAGCGGGAGCCGAGGGCCCGGGGAGCTGTTTTTT. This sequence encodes CASRRTTSGSRGPGELFF.

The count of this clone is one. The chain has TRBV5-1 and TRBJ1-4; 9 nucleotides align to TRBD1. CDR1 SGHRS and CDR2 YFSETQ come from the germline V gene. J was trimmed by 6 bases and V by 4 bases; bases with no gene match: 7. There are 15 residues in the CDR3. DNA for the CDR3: TGCGCCAGCAGCATGTTGGGACAGGGTGATGAAAAACTGTTTTTT. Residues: CASSMLGQGDEKLFF.

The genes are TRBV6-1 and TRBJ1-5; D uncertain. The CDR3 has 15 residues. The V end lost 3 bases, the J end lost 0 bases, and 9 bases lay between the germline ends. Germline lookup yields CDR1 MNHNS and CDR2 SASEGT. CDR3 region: CASSDQFNSNQPQHF. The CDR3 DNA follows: TGTGCCAGCAGTGACCAGTTCAATAGCAATCAGCCCCAGCATTTT.

CDR3 in amino acids: CASRSTGGTHVLTF. Written as DNA, the CDR3 is TGTGCCAGCAGGTCGACAGGGGGCACCCACGTCCTGACTTTC. The V gene is TRBV2, the J gene TRBJ2-6; TRBD1 aligns across 10 bases. Germline lookup yields CDR1 SNHLY and CDR2 FYNNEI. The V and J ends lost 6 bases and 11 bases, in that order; junction bases with no gene match: 7. This CDR3 has 14 residues.

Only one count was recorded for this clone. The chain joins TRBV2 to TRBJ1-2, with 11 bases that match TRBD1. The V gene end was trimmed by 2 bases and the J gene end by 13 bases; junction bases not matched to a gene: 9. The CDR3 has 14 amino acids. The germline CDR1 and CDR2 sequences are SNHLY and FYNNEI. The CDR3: CASSERGQGGYGTF. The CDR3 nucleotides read TGTGCCAGCAGTGAAAGGGGACAGGGGGGGTACGGCACCTTC.

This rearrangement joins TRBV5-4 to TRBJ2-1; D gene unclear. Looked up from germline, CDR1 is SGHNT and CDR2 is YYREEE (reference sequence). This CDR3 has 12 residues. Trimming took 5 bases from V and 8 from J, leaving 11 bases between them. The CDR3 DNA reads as TGTGCCAGCAGGGTCGCGTTCGATGAGCAGTTCTTC. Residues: CASRVAFDEQFF.

DNA for the CDR3: TGTGCCAGCAGTTTATCGATCCCACCGGGGGGTCAGTTCTTC. Its protein product is CASSLSIPPGGQFF. The chain combines TRBV27 with TRBJ2-1; 7 bases fit TRBD2. V shed 0 bases and J 13 bases; nucleotides not matched to a gene: 9. CDR3 size: 14 residues. Germline CDR1 and CDR2: MNHEY and SMNVEV (reference sequence).

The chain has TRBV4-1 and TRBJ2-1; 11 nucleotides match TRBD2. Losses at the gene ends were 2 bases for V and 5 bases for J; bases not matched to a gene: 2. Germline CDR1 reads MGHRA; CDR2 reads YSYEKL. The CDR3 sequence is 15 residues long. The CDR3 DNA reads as TGCGCCAGCAGCCAATTGACTAGCGGGAACAATGAGCAGTTCTTC. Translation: CASSQLTSGNNEQFF.

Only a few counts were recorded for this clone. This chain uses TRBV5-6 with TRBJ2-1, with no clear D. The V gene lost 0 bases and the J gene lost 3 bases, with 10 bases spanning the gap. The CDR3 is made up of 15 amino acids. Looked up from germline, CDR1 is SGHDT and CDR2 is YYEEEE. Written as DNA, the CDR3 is TGTGCCAGCAGCTTGGGGCCTTCTGACTACAATGAGCAGTTCTTC. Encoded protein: CASSLGPSDYNEQFF.

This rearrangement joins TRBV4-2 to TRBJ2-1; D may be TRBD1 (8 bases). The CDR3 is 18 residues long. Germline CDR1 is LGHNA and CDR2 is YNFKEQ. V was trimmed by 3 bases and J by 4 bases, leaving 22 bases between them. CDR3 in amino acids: CASSQDSQGAGVYNEQFF. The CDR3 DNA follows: TGTGCCAGCAGCCAGGATAGTCAGGGGGCGGGGGTTTACAATGAGCAGTTCTTC.

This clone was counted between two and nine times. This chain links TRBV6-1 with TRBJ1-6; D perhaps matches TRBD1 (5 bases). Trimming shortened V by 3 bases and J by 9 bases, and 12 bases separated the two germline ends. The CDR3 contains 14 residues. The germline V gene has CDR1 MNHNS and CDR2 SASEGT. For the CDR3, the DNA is TGTGCCAGCAGTGAGCGGACACCTCCTTCACCCCTCCACTTT. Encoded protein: CASSERTPPSPLHF.

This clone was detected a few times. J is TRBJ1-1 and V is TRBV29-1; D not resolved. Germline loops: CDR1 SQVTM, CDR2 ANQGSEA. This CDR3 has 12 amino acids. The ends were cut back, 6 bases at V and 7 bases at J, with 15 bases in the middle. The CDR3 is CSVLYAGGEAFF. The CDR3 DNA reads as TGCAGCGTCCTGTATGCGGGTGGTGAAGCTTTCTTT.

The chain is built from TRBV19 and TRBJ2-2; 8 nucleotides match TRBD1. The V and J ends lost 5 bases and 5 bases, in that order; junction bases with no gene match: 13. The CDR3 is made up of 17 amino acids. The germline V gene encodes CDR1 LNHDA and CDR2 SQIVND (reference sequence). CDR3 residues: CASSPGATGASTGELFF. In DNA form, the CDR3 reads TGTGCCAGTAGTCCCGGGGCGACAGGGGCGAGTACCGGGGAGCTGTTTTTT. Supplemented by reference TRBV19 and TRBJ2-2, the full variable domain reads DGGITQSPKYLFRKEGQNVTLSCEQNLNHDAMYWYRQDPGQGLRLIYYSQIVNDFQKGDIAEGYSVSREKKESFPLTVTSAQKNPTAFYLCASSPGATGASTGELFFGEGSRLTVL.

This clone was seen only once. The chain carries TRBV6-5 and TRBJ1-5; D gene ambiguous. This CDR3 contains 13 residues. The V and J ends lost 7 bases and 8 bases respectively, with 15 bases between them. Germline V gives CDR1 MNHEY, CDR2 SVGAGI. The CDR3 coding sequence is TGTGCCAGCAATCCCAGGCCGTATGAGCCCCAGCATTTT. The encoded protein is CASNPRPYEPQHF.

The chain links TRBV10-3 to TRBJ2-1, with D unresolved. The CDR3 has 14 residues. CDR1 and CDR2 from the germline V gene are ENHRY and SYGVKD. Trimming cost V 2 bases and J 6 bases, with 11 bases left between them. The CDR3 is CAISEQASPNEQFF. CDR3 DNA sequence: TGTGCCATCAGTGAGCAGGCTTCGCCCAATGAGCAGTTCTTC.

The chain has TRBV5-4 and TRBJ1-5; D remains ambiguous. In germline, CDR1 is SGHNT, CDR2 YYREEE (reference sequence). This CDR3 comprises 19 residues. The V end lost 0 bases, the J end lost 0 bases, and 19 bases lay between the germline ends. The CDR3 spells CASSLGSPPTAGSNQPQHF. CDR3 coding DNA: TGTGCCAGCAGCTTGGGAAGCCCGCCTACAGCAGGTAGCAATCAGCCCCAGCATTTT.

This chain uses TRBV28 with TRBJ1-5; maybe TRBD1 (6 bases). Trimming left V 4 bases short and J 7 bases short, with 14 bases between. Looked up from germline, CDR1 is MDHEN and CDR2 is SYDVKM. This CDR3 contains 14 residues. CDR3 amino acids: CASSSPPQGQPQHF. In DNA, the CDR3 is TGTGCCAGCAGTTCCCCCCCCCAGGGGCAGCCCCAGCATTTT.

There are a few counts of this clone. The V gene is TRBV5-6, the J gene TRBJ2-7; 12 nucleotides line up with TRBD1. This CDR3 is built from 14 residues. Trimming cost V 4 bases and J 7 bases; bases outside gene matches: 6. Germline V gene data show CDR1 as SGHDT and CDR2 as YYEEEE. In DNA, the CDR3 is TGTGCCAGCAGCGGGGACAGGGGGCTGGGAGAGCAGTACTTC. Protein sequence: CASSGDRGLGEQYF.

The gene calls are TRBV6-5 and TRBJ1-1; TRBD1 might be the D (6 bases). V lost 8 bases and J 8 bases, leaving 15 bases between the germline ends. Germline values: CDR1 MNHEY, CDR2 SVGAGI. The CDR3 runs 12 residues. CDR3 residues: CASQPGGLEAFF. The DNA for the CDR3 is TGTGCCAGCCAACCGGGGGGGCTAGAAGCTTTCTTT.

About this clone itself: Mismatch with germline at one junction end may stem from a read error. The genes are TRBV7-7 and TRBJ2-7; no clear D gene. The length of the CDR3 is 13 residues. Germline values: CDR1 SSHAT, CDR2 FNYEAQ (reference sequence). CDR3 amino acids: CASSLADTYEQYF. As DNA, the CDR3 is TGTGCTAGCAGCTTGGCAGATACCTACGAGCAGTACTTC.

As DNA, the CDR3 is TGTGCCAGCAGTTTAGTAGCGGGGGCCTACACAGATACGCAGTATTTT. Its translation is CASSLVAGAYTDTQYF. The rearrangement joins TRBV27 to TRBJ2-3; 9 bases are shared with TRBD2. The CDR3 extends over 16 amino acids. Trimming cost V 2 bases and J 2 bases; bases outside gene matches: 5. CDR1 and CDR2 from the germline V gene are MNHEY and SMNVEV (reference sequence).

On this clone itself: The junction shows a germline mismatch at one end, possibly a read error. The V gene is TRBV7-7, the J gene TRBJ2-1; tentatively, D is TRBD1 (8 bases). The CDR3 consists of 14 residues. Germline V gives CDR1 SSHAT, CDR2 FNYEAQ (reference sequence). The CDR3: CASSPDREGVEQFF. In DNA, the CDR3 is TGTGCTAGCAGCCCGGACAGGGAGGGGGTTGAGCAGTTCTTC.

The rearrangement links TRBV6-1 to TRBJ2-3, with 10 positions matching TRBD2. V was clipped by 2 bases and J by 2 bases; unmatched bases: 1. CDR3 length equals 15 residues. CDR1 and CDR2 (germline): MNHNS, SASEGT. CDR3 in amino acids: CASSELAGATDTQYF. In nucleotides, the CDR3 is TGTGCCAGCAGTGAACTAGCGGGAGCCACAGATACGCAGTATTTT.